This TCR beta chain was profiled in a study of Tregs in tolerant kidney transplant recipients. The study's findings and limits: Findings come from small patient numbers and require larger validation. Expanding Tregs on activated donor B cells appeared to best identify donor-specific TCRbeta clones.

Unstimulated Tregs (CD4+CD25+CD127-) and CD4+CD25- non-Tregs were sorted from PBMCs. J lost 6 bases, V lost 4 bases, and 15 bases had no gene match. Germline V gene lookup returns CDR1 SGHRS and CDR2 YFSETQ. The CDR3 spans 17 residues. Libraries were prepared by immunoSEQ multiplex PCR; TCRdb keeps only in-frame clonotypes and omits some of them. The table lists some 88,000 clones, around 94% of them singletons. As concerns this clone: Its antigen remains unidentified.

The receptor was isolated from a human donor in good health. The rearrangement joins TRBV5-1 to TRBJ2-3; the match to TRBD1 covers 9 bases. Input material: CD8+ T cells from blood. The CDR3 DNA is TGCGCCAGCAGCACACCTGTGGGGACAGGGTCTTGGGATACGCAGTATTTT. This translates into CASSTPVGTGSWDTQYF.